These 23 T cell receptor beta chains originate from one sample sequenced in a study of T-cell memory formation after mild COVID-19. Using its own MiXCR run on the 5' RACE reads, TCRdb lists one record per CDR3 protein. There are some 190,000 distinct CDR3 sequences in the sample; approximately 16% occur only once, and 2% to 2.5% lies in the top ten. Sequences were obtained from PBMCs or a T cell subset sorted from them (not recorded which). All receptors come from an adult woman who had mild COVID-19 (a few samples of this study predate the infection). Cell type and time point are not known.

This clonotype has just a few counts. The V and J genes are TRBV20-1 and TRBJ1-6, with D perhaps matching TRBD1 (6 bases). Trimming removed 4 bases at V and 6 bases at J, with 13 bases between. The germline CDR1 and CDR2 sequences are DFQATT and SNEGSKA (reference sequence). The CDR3 has 14 residues. The chain's CDR3 is CSATPDRSNSPLHF. In DNA, the CDR3 is TGCAGTGCTACCCCCGACAGGAGTAATTCACCCCTCCACTTT.

This clonotype has just a few counts. The chain combines TRBV18 with TRBJ2-5; D not certain. V lost 0 bases, J lost 6 bases, and 11 bases lay in between. This CDR3 has 14 residues. Germline V gene sequence: CDR1 KGHSH, CDR2 LQKENI. The CDR3: CASSPPDVVKTQYF. For the CDR3, the DNA is TGTGCCAGCTCACCACCGGACGTTGTGAAGACCCAGTACTTC.

The chain couples TRBV5-1 to TRBJ2-2; D uncertain. Germline loops: CDR1 SGHRS, CDR2 YFSETQ. The CDR3 contains 14 residues. Trimming pared 7 bases from V and 2 bases from J, leaving 12 bases between. The CDR3 here is CASEVGGNTGELFF. The CDR3 region has the DNA TGCGCCAGCGAGGTGGGCGGAAACACCGGGGAGCTGTTTTTT.

V usage is TRBV29-1 and J usage is TRBJ1-1, with D maybe TRBD1 (5 bases). The CDR3 sequence is 14 residues long. V lost 6 bases to trimming and J lost 10 bases, with 24 bases between them. CDR1 is SQVTM and CDR2 is ANQGSEA in the germline V gene. The CDR3 here is CSVPGDTPGGGAFF. The CDR3 coding sequence is TGCAGCGTCCCCGGCGACACGCCCGGCGGGGGAGCTTTCTTT.

The genes are TRBV7-2 and TRBJ2-1; perhaps TRBD1 as D (6 bases). Germline V lookup: CDR1 SGHTA, CDR2 FQGNSA. V lost 4 bases to trimming and J lost 4 bases, with 11 bases between them. The CDR3 extends over 14 amino acids. DNA for the CDR3: TGTGCCAGCAGCTCCCGACAGGTATACAATGAGCAGTTCTTC. Protein sequence: CASSSRQVYNEQFF. The complete variable domain, with remaining parts taken from reference TRBV7-2 and TRBJ2-1, reads GAGVSQSPSNKVTEKGKDVELRCDPISGHTALYWYRQSLGQGLEFLIYFQGNSAPDKSGLPSDRFSAERTGGSVSTLTIQRTQQEDSAVYLCASSSRQVYNEQFFGPGTRLTVL.

As concerns this clonotype: This may arise from a read error, as a much more abundant clone is one base away. The chain links TRBV7-2 to TRBJ2-3; TRBD2 aligns across 8 bases. Germline CDR1 and CDR2: SGHTA and FQGNSA. This CDR3 has 16 amino acids. V gave up 4 bases and J gave up 5 bases; unmatched junction bases: 11. Here the CDR3 reads CASSSELAVGGDTQYF. The CDR3 nucleotides are TGTGCCAGCAGCTCGGAACTAGCGGTGGGGGGAGATACGCAGTATTTT. Combining the CDR3 with reference TRBV7-2 and TRBJ2-3 gives the whole variable domain GAGVSQSPSNKVTEKGKDVELRCDPISGHTALYWYRQSLGQGLEFLIYFQGNSAPDKSGLPSDRFSAERTGGSVSTLTIQRTQQEDSAVYLCASSSELAVGGDTQYFGPGTRLTVL.

This clonotype was recorded at least ten times. The chain links TRBV24-1 to TRBJ2-7; a possible D gene is TRBD1 (6 bases). The V end lost 9 bases, the J end lost 5 bases, and 10 bases lay between the germline ends. The CDR3 totals 11 residues. The germline V gene has CDR1 KGHDR and CDR2 SFDVKD. DNA for the CDR3: TGTGCCACCCAACAGGGCCACGAGCAGTACTTC. Amino acid sequence: CATQQGHEQYF.

This clonotype was detected a few times. The chain recombines TRBV20-1 with TRBJ2-4; D is uncertain. The length of the CDR3 is 13 residues. The V end was cut by 3 bases, the J end by 0 bases, with 6 bases between. CDR1 is DFQATT, CDR2 SNEGSKA, per germline (reference sequence). CDR3 protein: CSASGLAKNIQYF. DNA for the CDR3: TGCAGTGCTAGCGGGCTAGCCAAAAACATTCAGTACTTC.

This chain joins TRBV27 and TRBJ1-2; 9 bases agree with TRBD1. The V gene's germline CDR1 is MNHEY and CDR2 SMNVEV (reference sequence). The junction had 8 bases not matched to a gene; V was cut back by 6 bases and J by 6 bases. The CDR3 loop spans 14 amino acids. CDR3 DNA: TGTGCCAGCAGCCACACCCGGACAGGGGATGGCTACACCTTC. This sequence encodes CASSHTRTGDGYTF.

This clonotype turned up a few times. The chain links TRBV30 to TRBJ1-5; no reliable D call. The CDR3 spans 15 residues. Germline CDR1 and CDR2: GTSNPN and SVGIG (reference sequence). V lost 0 bases, J lost 6 bases, and 15 bases lay in between. The CDR3: CAWSVHGSGSQPQHF. DNA of the CDR3: TGTGCCTGGAGTGTACACGGGAGCGGTAGTCAGCCCCAGCATTTT.

V is TRBV11-2 and J is TRBJ1-1; D remains ambiguous. Germline V gene data show CDR1 as SGHAT and CDR2 as FQNNGV. The V end lost 0 bases, the J end lost 6 bases, and 8 bases lay between the germline ends. The CDR3 totals 13 residues. In DNA form, the CDR3 reads TGTGCCAGCAGCTTAGAGTCGACGGCTGAAGCTTTCTTT. Translated: CASSLESTAEAFF.

The J gene is TRBJ2-1, the V gene TRBV5-6, with TRBD2 matching 13 bases. Germline V lookup: CDR1 SGHDT, CDR2 YYEEEE. After removal of 4 bases from V and 4 bases from J, the junction contained 2 bases not matched to a gene. CDR3 length equals 15 residues. The CDR3 region has the DNA TGTGCCAGCAGCAGGACTAGCGGGGGATACAATGAGCAGTTCTTC. It encodes CASSRTSGGYNEQFF.

V is TRBV5-6 and J is TRBJ2-1; maybe TRBD1 (5 bases). Looked up from germline, CDR1 is SGHDT and CDR2 is YYEEEE. The V and J ends lost 2 bases and 7 bases respectively, with 16 bases between them. The CDR3 spans 15 residues. CDR3 sequence: CASSLTTTGWNEQFF. CDR3 coding DNA: TGTGCCAGCAGCTTAACCACCACAGGCTGGAATGAGCAGTTCTTC.

This clonotype was counted a few times. The gene calls are TRBV24-1 and TRBJ1-1; D not certain. With 7 bases removed from V and 2 bases from J, the gap between germline ends came to 7 bases. Germline values: CDR1 KGHDR, CDR2 SFDVKD. The CDR3 is made up of 12 amino acids. As DNA, the CDR3 is TGTGCCACCAGGGAGGGAAACACTGAAGCTTTCTTT. This encodes CATREGNTEAFF.

The chain joins TRBV5-1 to TRBJ1-3; D uncertain. The germline V and J ends were trimmed by 1 base and 4 bases, with 12 bases remaining between them. Germline V gene data show CDR1 as SGHRS and CDR2 as YFSETQ. The CDR3 contains 15 residues. CDR3 sequence reads: CASSLNRERGNTIYF. The CDR3 coding sequence is TGCGCCAGCAGCTTGAACCGGGAGCGAGGAAACACCATATATTTT.

This clonotype was counted a few times. The chain combines TRBV12-3 or TRBV12-4 with TRBJ1-2; possibly TRBD1 for D (5 bases). The CDR3 extends over 15 amino acids. The V and J ends lost 5 bases and 3 bases respectively, with 16 bases between them. CDR3 sequence reads: CASSLVGSGHYGYTF. The CDR3 DNA sequence: TGTGCCAGCAGTCTAGTCGGCTCAGGGCACTATGGCTACACCTTC.

A few counts support this clonotype. V usage is TRBV19 and J usage is TRBJ1-1; no reliable D call. CDR1 and CDR2 (germline): LNHDA, SQIVND (reference sequence). V was shortened by 5 bases and J by 4 bases, with 11 bases between the two germline ends. The CDR3 sequence is 13 residues long. The CDR3 here is CASSSRGVTEAFF. CDR3 bases: TGTGCCAGTAGTTCCCGGGGAGTCACTGAAGCTTTCTTT.

This clonotype was seen a handful of times. The rearrangement uses TRBV12-3 or TRBV12-4 and TRBJ2-3, with TRBD1 identical over 8 bases. J lost 1 base, V lost 6 bases, and 3 bases had no gene match. The CDR3 extends over 14 amino acids. CDR3 bases: TGTGCCAGCAGACGGGGACAGGGCACAGATACGCAGTATTTT. Translating gives CASRRGQGTDTQYF.

This rearrangement joins TRBV5-1 to TRBJ2-1; 12 bases line up with TRBD1. The CDR3 is 16 amino acids. The junction had 8 bases not matched to a gene; V was cut back by 4 bases and J by 6 bases. Germline V gives CDR1 SGHRS, CDR2 YFSETQ. CDR3 loop: CASSALPGQGANEQFF. CDR3 nucleotides: TGCGCCAGCAGCGCGCTCCCGGGACAGGGGGCCAATGAGCAGTTCTTC.

Points on this clonotype: A much larger clone differs by one base, so this may be a read error. J is TRBJ2-7 and V is TRBV5-1; possible D gene TRBD1, 5 bases. V dropped 4 bases and J dropped 0 bases, with 11 bases sitting between them. The CDR3 spans 14 residues. CDR1 SGHRS and CDR2 YFSETQ come from the germline V gene. CDR3 sequence: CASSRGLLSYEQYF. DNA for the CDR3: TGCGCCAGCAGCAGGGGATTGCTCTCCTACGAGCAGTACTTC.

There are a few counts of this clonotype. The chain couples TRBV5-1 to TRBJ2-7; D is undetermined. Trimming took off 4 bases at V and 0 bases at J, with 14 bases between the two ends. CDR1 SGHRS and CDR2 YFSETQ come from the germline V gene. The CDR3 consists of 15 residues. The CDR3 DNA reads as TGCGCCAGCAGCCCGGCGCCTACTCGCTCCTACGAGCAGTACTTC. This translates into CASSPAPTRSYEQYF.

This clonotype was observed at least ten times. This sequence joins TRBV11-2 and TRBJ1-6, with D possibly TRBD1 on 5 matching bases. The germline V gene has CDR1 SGHAT and CDR2 FQNNGV. The CDR3 extends over 17 amino acids. The V and J ends lost 4 bases and 4 bases respectively, with 17 bases between them. The CDR3 reads CASSSRPAQGYNSPLHF. Written as DNA, the CDR3 is TGTGCCAGCAGCTCCCGCCCCGCTCAGGGATATAATTCACCCCTCCACTTT.

This clonotype was recorded many times. The chain joins TRBV5-1 to TRBJ1-1, with D unresolved. The ends were cut back, 1 base at V and 0 bases at J, with 13 bases in the middle. Germline loops: CDR1 SGHRS, CDR2 YFSETQ. The CDR3 has 16 residues. The CDR3 sequence: CASSLRRAGMNTEAFF. Written as DNA, the CDR3 is TGCGCCAGCAGCTTGAGGAGGGCGGGGATGAACACTGAAGCTTTCTTT. The whole variable domain, filled in from reference TRBV5-1 and TRBJ1-1, reads KAGVTQTPRYLIKTRGQQVTLSCSPISGHRSVSWYQQTPGQGLQFLFEYFSETQRNKGNFPGRFSGRQFSNSRSEMNVSTLELGDSALYLCASSLRRAGMNTEAFFGQGTRLTVV.